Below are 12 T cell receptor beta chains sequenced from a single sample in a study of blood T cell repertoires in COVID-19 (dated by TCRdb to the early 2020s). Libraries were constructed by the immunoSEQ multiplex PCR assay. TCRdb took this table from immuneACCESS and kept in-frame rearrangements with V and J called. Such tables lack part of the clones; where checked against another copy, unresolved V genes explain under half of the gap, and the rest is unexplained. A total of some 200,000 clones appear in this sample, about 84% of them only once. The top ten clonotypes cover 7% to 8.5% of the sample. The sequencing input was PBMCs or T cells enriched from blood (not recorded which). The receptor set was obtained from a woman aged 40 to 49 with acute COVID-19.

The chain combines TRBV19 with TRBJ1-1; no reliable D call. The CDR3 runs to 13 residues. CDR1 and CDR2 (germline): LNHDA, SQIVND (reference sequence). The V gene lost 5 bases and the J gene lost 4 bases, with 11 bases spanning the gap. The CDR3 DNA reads TGTGCCAGTAGTGAATCAGGTAGCACTGAAGCTTTCTTT. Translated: CASSESGSTEAFF.

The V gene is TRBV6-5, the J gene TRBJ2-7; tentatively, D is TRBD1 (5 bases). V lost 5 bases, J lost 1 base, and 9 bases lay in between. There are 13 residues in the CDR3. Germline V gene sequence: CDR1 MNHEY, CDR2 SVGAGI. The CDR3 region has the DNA TGTGCCAGCAGTCGGACACGGTCCTACGAGCAGTACTTC. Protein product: CASSRTRSYEQYF.

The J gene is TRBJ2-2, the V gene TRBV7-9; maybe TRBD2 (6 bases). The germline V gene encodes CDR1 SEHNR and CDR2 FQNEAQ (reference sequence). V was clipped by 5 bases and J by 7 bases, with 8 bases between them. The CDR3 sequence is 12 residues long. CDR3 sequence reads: CASSRENGELFF. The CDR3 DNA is TGTGCCAGCAGCCGGGAGAACGGGGAGCTGTTTTTT.

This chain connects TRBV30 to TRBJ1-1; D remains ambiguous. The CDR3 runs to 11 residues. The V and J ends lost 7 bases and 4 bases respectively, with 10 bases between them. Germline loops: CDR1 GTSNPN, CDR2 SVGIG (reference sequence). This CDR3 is CASTPGTEAFF. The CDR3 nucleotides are TGTGCCTCCACTCCGGGCACTGAAGCTTTCTTT.

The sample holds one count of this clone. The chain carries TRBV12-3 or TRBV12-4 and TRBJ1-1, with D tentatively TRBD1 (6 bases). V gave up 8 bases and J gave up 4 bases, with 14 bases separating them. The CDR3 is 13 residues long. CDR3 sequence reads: CASRAGAGTEAFF. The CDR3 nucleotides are TGTGCCAGCCGGGCAGGGGCTGGCACTGAAGCTTTCTTT.

Written as DNA, the CDR3 is TGTGCCAGCAGCTTCGTGGGTGGGGGGACAGATACGCAGTATTTT. Protein: CASSFVGGGTDTQYF. J is TRBJ2-3 and V is TRBV7-3, with a tentative D call TRBD2 (6 bases). This CDR3 contains 15 residues. The germline CDR1 and CDR2 sequences are SGHTA and FQGTGA. V shed 3 bases and J shed 3 bases, with 13 bases lying between them. Full variable domain (outside the CDR3, taken from reference TRBV7-3 and TRBJ2-3): GAGVSQTPSNKVTEKGKYVELRCDPISGHTALYWYRQSLGQGPEFLIYFQGTGAADDSGLPNDRFFAVRPEGSVSTLKIQRTERGDSAVYLCASSFVGGGTDTQYFGPGTRLTVL.

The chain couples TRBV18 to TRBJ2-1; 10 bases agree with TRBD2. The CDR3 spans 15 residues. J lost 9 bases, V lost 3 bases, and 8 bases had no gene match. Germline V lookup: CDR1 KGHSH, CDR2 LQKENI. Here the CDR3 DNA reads TGTGCCAGCTCACCTGAGCGGGGGGGCCAAGGTGAGCAGTTCTTC. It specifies CASSPERGGQGEQFF. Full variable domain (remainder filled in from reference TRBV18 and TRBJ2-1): NAGVMQNPRHLVRRRGQEARLRCSPMKGHSHVYWYRQLPEEGLKFMVYLQKENIIDESGMPKERFSAEFPKEGPSILRIQQVVRGDSAAYFCASSPERGGQGEQFFGPGTRLTVL.

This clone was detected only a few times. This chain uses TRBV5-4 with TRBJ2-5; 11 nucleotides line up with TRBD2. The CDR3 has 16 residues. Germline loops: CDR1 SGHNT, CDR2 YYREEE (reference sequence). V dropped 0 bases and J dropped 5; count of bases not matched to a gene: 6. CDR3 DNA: TGTGCCAGCAGCTTGGGGCTAGCGGGAGGAGGGGAGACCCAGTACTTC. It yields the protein CASSLGLAGGGETQYF.

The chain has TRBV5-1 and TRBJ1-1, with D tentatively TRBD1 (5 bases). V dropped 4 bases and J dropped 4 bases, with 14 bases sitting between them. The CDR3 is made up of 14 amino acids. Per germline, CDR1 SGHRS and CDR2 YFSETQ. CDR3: CASSPFAGGTEAFF. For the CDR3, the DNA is TGCGCCAGCAGCCCCTTCGCGGGGGGCACTGAAGCTTTCTTT.

CDR3 nucleotides: TGTGCCAGCAGCTTAGTTCCCCCGGGACTAACTAACACCGGGGAGCTGTTTTTT. Its protein is CASSLVPPGLTNTGELFF. V usage is TRBV7-8 and J usage is TRBJ2-2; 7 positions agree with TRBD2. Germline lookup yields CDR1 SGHVS and CDR2 FQNEAQ. J lost 2 bases, V lost 1 base, and 10 bases had no gene match. The CDR3 runs to 18 residues.

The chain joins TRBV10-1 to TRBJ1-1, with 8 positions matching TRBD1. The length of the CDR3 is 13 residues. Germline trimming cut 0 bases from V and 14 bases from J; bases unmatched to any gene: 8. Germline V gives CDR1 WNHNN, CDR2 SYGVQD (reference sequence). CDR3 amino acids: CASSESLSDRVFF. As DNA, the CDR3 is TGCGCCAGCAGTGAGTCTCTCTCGGACAGGGTCTTCTTT.

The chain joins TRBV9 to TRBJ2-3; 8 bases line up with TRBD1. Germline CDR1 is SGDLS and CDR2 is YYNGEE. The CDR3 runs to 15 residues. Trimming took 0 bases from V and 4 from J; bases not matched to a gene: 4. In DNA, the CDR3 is TGTGCCAGCAGCGTAGAGGACAGGGATGCAGATACGCAGTATTTT. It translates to CASSVEDRDADTQYF. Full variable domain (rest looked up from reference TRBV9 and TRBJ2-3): DSGVTQTPKHLITATGQRVTLRCSPRSGDLSVYWYQQSLDQGLQFLIQYYNGEERAKGNILERFSAQQFPDLHSELNLSSLELGDSALYFCASSVEDRDADTQYFGPGTRLTVL.